The 24 T cell receptor beta chains below all came from one sample that was sequenced in a study of CD8+ T cells in alopecia areata (dated 2018 in TCRdb). The library was produced with the immunoSEQ multiplex PCR assay. For TCR sequencing, RNA was extracted from every sample and reverse transcribed into cDNA to serve as template. Here the immuneACCESS table is served through TCRdb, limited to in-frame sequences with V and J called. Missing clones are a known gap in these copies; in checked studies unresolved V genes cover under half, and the rest lacks a known reason. This sample has roughly 130,000 clones in its table, and 58% of those were observed once. About 4.9% of the sample goes to the ten largest clones. What this sample's time point label stands for: baseline before oral tofacitinib. Specimen: CD4+ T cells sorted from blood, collected at week 0. All receptors come from a human donor with alopecia areata.

This rearrangement joins TRBV18 to TRBJ2-1; 10 bases fit TRBD1. J lost 6 bases, V lost 1 base, and 9 bases had no gene match. This CDR3 contains 17 residues. Germline CDR1 KGHSH, CDR2 LQKENI. Here the CDR3 DNA reads TGTGCCAGCTCACCACGGACAGGGGGAGCAGGTGTCAATGAGCAGTTCTTC. This translates into CASSPRTGGAGVNEQFF. Full variable domain (rest looked up from reference TRBV18 and TRBJ2-1): NAGVMQNPRHLVRRRGQEARLRCSPMKGHSHVYWYRQLPEEGLKFMVYLQKENIIDESGMPKERFSAEFPKEGPSILRIQQVVRGDSAAYFCASSPRTGGAGVNEQFFGPGTRLTVL.

In this sample, this clone turned up a few times. The rearrangement joins TRBV7-2 to TRBJ2-4; 9 bases match TRBD2. CDR3 length equals 15 residues. Germline values: CDR1 SGHTA, CDR2 FQGNSA. J was trimmed by 6 bases and V by 2 bases; bases with no gene match: 5. The DNA of the CDR3 is TGTGCCAGCAGCTTACGAGCGGGAGGATCAAACATTCAGTACTTC. This codes for CASSLRAGGSNIQYF. Full variable domain (missing parts from reference TRBV7-2 and TRBJ2-4): GAGVSQSPSNKVTEKGKDVELRCDPISGHTALYWYRQSLGQGLEFLIYFQGNSAPDKSGLPSDRFSAERTGGSVSTLTIQRTQQEDSAVYLCASSLRAGGSNIQYFGAGTRLSVL.

The CDR3 region is CASSNINEQFF. The CDR3 nucleotides read TGTGCCAGCAGTAATATCAATGAGCAGTTCTTC. J is TRBJ2-1 and V is TRBV6-6; D not resolved. The CDR3 loop spans 11 amino acids. Trimming stripped 5 bases from V and 6 bases from J, with 5 bases between. Germline V CDR1 and CDR2: MNHNY, SVGAGI (reference sequence).

The chain joins TRBV4-2 to TRBJ1-4; 7 bases fit TRBD1. V shed 0 bases and J 6 bases; nucleotides not matched to a gene: 7. Looked up from germline, CDR1 is LGHNA and CDR2 is YNFKEQ. The CDR3 runs to 16 residues. The CDR3 loop is CASSQEGTVSYEKLFF. As DNA, the CDR3 is TGTGCCAGCAGCCAAGAAGGGACAGTCTCCTATGAAAAACTGTTTTTT.

This clone was counted only a few times. V is TRBV5-1 and J is TRBJ2-6; 8 bases fit TRBD2. The CDR3 is 18 residues long. The V gene end was trimmed by 0 bases and the J gene end by 1 base; junction bases not matched to a gene: 6. The germline V gene has CDR1 SGHRS and CDR2 YFSETQ. As DNA, the CDR3 is TGCGCCAGCAGCTTGGTCGCGGGGGGCCCTTCTGGGGCCAACGTCCTGACTTTC. Its translation: CASSLVAGGPSGANVLTF.

This clone showed up just once. The rearrangement links TRBV28 to TRBJ2-7, with TRBD1 matching 8 bases. In germline, CDR1 is MDHEN, CDR2 SYDVKM. The CDR3 is 14 residues long. The V gene end was trimmed by 7 bases and the J gene end by 0 bases; junction bases not matched to a gene: 5. The CDR3 DNA reads TGTGCCAGCACCAGGACAGGGAGCTCCTACGAGCAGTACTTC. Its protein product is CASTRTGSSYEQYF.

The rearrangement joins TRBV14 to TRBJ2-1; D unresolved. Trimming left V 0 bases short and J 6 bases short, with 9 bases between. The CDR3 extends over 14 amino acids. Germline CDR1 reads SGHDN; CDR2 reads FVKESK. The CDR3 DNA reads as TGTGCCAGCAGCCAAGATATTTCCAGCAATGAGCAGTTCTTC. Translated: CASSQDISSNEQFF.

The CDR3 region is CASSPTSSNQPQHF. The CDR3, as DNA: TGTGCCAGCAGTCCCACCTCTAGCAATCAGCCCCAGCATTTT. The chain has TRBV2 and TRBJ1-5; D is uncertain. V was clipped by 5 bases and J by 0 bases, with 8 bases between them. Germline CDR1 is SNHLY and CDR2 is FYNNEI. This CDR3 is 14 amino acids long.

The J gene is TRBJ2-4, the V gene TRBV15; no clear D. Germline CDR1 LNHNV, CDR2 YYDKDF (reference sequence). V was trimmed by 3 bases and J by 15 bases, leaving 21 bases between them. The CDR3 totals 14 residues. In nucleotides, the CDR3 is TGTGCCACCAGCAGGCTCGAGTACGCTTCTCTCCCGTACTTC. It is translated as CATSRLEYASLPYF.

The chain has TRBV7-2 and TRBJ2-5; 7 bases are a match to TRBD1. The germline V gene encodes CDR1 SGHTA and CDR2 FQGNSA. The CDR3 is made up of 15 amino acids. Trimming removed 4 bases from V and 5 bases from J; junction bases left unmatched: 10. The DNA for the CDR3 is TGTGCCAGCAGCTCAGGTGACAGGGTCGGGGAGACCCAGTACTTC. Its translation: CASSSGDRVGETQYF.

This chain connects TRBV10-3 to TRBJ2-7, with TRBD2 as a possible D gene (6 bases). The CDR3 runs to 13 residues. V was pared by 6 bases and J by 3 bases, with 12 bases between. The germline V gene has CDR1 ENHRY and CDR2 SYGVKD. DNA for the CDR3: TGTGCCATCAGCGGGACTTCGGGCTACGAGCAGTACTTC. This encodes CAISGTSGYEQYF.

The gene calls are TRBV4-1 and TRBJ2-7, with 11 bases lining up with TRBD2. The junction had 4 bases not matched to a gene; V was cut back by 1 base and J by 8 bases. The CDR3 spans 14 residues. Germline V gene sequence: CDR1 MGHRA, CDR2 YSYEKL. The CDR3 DNA reads as TGCGCCAGCAGCCAAGCGCGACTAGCGGGACAGCAGTACTTC. It yields the protein CASSQARLAGQQYF.

The chain carries TRBV15 and TRBJ1-2; D may be TRBD1 (5 bases). Trimming removed 1 base at V and 6 bases at J, with 12 bases between. CDR1 and CDR2 (germline): LNHNV, YYDKDF (reference sequence). The CDR3 runs to 14 residues. CDR3 residues: CATSRARDAHGYTF. In DNA, the CDR3 is TGTGCCACCAGCAGAGCCAGGGACGCTCATGGCTACACCTTC. The full variable domain, in which reference TRBV15 and TRBJ1-2 provide the parts outside the CDR3, is DAMVIQNPRYQVTQFGKPVTLSCSQTLNHNVMYWYQQKSSQAPKLLFHYYDKDFNNEADTPDNFQSRRPNTSFCFLDIRSPGLGDTAMYLCATSRARDAHGYTFGSGTRLTVV.

The V gene is TRBV6-1, the J gene TRBJ1-5, with 7 bases fitting TRBD1. V lost 6 bases to trimming and J lost 1 base; unmatched junction nucleotides: 6. The CDR3 contains 15 residues. In germline, CDR1 is MNHNS, CDR2 SASEGT. The CDR3 protein is CASSEMGQSNQPQHF. CDR3 DNA: TGTGCCAGCAGCGAAATGGGACAGAGCAATCAGCCCCAGCATTTT.

As DNA, the CDR3 is TGCGCCAGCAGCCAAGATGGAGCTTTACGCGGACTAGCGAAAACAGATACGCAGTATTTT. This translates into CASSQDGALRGLAKTDTQYF. V gene TRBV4-3 combines with J gene TRBJ2-3; 9 bases are a match to TRBD2. This CDR3 comprises 20 residues. CDR1 and CDR2 (germline): LGHNA, YSLEER. The trim removed 0 bases at V and 3 bases at J, leaving 16 bases unmatched.

This clone was counted once. This chain uses TRBV4-2 with TRBJ2-3; 8 nucleotides line up with TRBD2. The CDR3 consists of 19 residues. The germline V gene encodes CDR1 LGHNA and CDR2 YNFKEQ. V was clipped by 0 bases and J by 4 bases; unmatched bases: 15. CDR3 amino acids: CASSQEAPGAGGMADTQYF. The CDR3 coding sequence is TGTGCCAGCAGCCAAGAGGCCCCCGGGGCGGGGGGTATGGCAGATACGCAGTATTTT.

The chain joins TRBV7-7 to TRBJ2-5; 9 positions agree with TRBD1. V was clipped by 5 bases and J by 5 bases; unmatched bases: 6. Per germline, CDR1 SSHAT and CDR2 FNYEAQ (reference sequence). This CDR3 contains 14 residues. The CDR3 bases are TGTGCCAGCAGCCGGGACAGGGCAGGGGAGACCCAGTACTTC. Residues: CASSRDRAGETQYF.

The V gene is TRBV2, the J gene TRBJ2-5; the D gene could be TRBD1 or TRBD2 (6 bases each). CDR1 is SNHLY and CDR2 is FYNNEI in the germline V gene. The V end was cut by 7 bases, the J end by 1 base, with 16 bases between. This CDR3 comprises 15 residues. CDR3 residues: CASKQEGVFQETQYF. Here the CDR3 DNA reads TGTGCCAGCAAGCAGGAGGGGGTTTTCCAAGAGACCCAGTACTTC. Filled out from reference TRBV2 and TRBJ2-5, the complete variable domain reads EPEVTQTPSHQVTQMGQEVILRCVPISNHLYFYWYRQILGQKVEFLVSFYNNEISEKSEIFDDQFSVERPDGSNFTLKIRSTKLEDSAMYFCASKQEGVFQETQYFGPGTRLLVL.

The chain carries TRBV9 and TRBJ1-3, with D tentatively TRBD1 (5 bases). This CDR3 spans 16 amino acids. Germline V CDR1 and CDR2: SGDLS, YYNGEE. Trimming left V 3 bases short and J 4 bases short, with 17 bases between. CDR3 protein: CASSEDTRVWGNTIYF. For the CDR3, the DNA is TGTGCCAGCAGCGAGGACACTCGCGTGTGGGGAAACACCATATATTTT.

This chain connects TRBV11-1 to TRBJ1-1; D gene uncertain. Germline V CDR1 and CDR2: SGHAT, FQDESV (reference sequence). Trimming removed 5 bases from V and 5 bases from J, with 12 bases in between. CDR3 length: 13 residues. This CDR3 is CASSHARETEAFF. Here the CDR3 DNA reads TGTGCCAGCAGCCACGCTCGGGAAACTGAAGCTTTCTTT.

The J gene is TRBJ2-1, the V gene TRBV5-1; D is undetermined. The CDR3 sequence is 14 residues long. V was shortened by 0 bases and J by 7 bases, with 11 bases between the two germline ends. In germline, CDR1 is SGHRS, CDR2 YFSETQ. This CDR3 is CASSLADDMNEQFF. In nucleotides, the CDR3 is TGCGCCAGCAGCTTGGCGGACGATATGAATGAGCAGTTCTTC. The full variable domain, completed using reference TRBV5-1 and TRBJ2-1, is KAGVTQTPRYLIKTRGQQVTLSCSPISGHRSVSWYQQTPGQGLQFLFEYFSETQRNKGNFPGRFSGRQFSNSRSEMNVSTLELGDSALYLCASSLADDMNEQFFGPGTRLTVL.

The chain uses TRBV4-1 and TRBJ2-7; 9 nucleotides align to TRBD2. Germline CDR1 and CDR2: MGHRA and YSYEKL. J lost 0 bases, V lost 2 bases, and 2 bases had no gene match. CDR3 length: 15 amino acids. In nucleotides, the CDR3 is TGCGCCAGCAGCCAAATAGCGGGAGTCTCCTACGAGCAGTACTTC. Its protein is CASSQIAGVSYEQYF.

This clone was observed a handful of times. This rearrangement joins TRBV4-2 to TRBJ2-5; 11 nucleotides match TRBD2. The germline V gene has CDR1 LGHNA and CDR2 YNFKEQ. V lost 1 base, J lost 5 bases, and 9 bases stayed unmatched. The CDR3 is 17 residues long. The CDR3 loop reads CASSQGRVAGGLETQYF. Written as DNA, the CDR3 is TGTGCCAGCAGCCAAGGAAGGGTAGCGGGGGGGCTCGAGACCCAGTACTTC.

This clone was seen only a few times. V is TRBV7-2 and J is TRBJ2-5; 7 positions match TRBD1. CDR1 is SGHTA, CDR2 FQGNSA, per germline. The length of the CDR3 is 15 residues. Trimming cost V 0 bases and J 5 bases; bases outside gene matches: 6. This CDR3 is CASSLATGIGETQYF. The CDR3 nucleotides read TGTGCCAGCAGCTTAGCGACAGGGATCGGGGAGACCCAGTACTTC.